This is a list of T cell receptor beta chains from one sample in a study of shared clonotypes between healthy human individuals. TCRdb keeps only in-frame clones here, not all; method: immunoSEQ multiplex PCR. The table shows roughly 2.2 million clones, with 85% to 95% occurring only once. Sample: naive CD4+ T cells from PBMCs. Every receptor here comes from a man younger than 30 in good health. Some clones in this sample may be carry-over from other donors' samples. Each CDR3 is given with its conserved first and last residue. The D gene is left open where the match is weak.

>TRBJ1-1|TRBV28|NA
CASSYRSVNTEAFF
>TRBJ2-2|TRBV5-1|NA
CASSLDHTGELFF
>TRBJ2-7|TRBV6-1|TRBD2
CASRLAGAPREQYF
>TRBJ2-7|TRBV28|NA
CASRKALDSREQYF
>TRBJ2-3|TRBV6-1|NA
CASSETLVRTDTQYF
>TRBJ1-2|TRBV11-2|NA
CASSWDLYGYTF
>TRBJ1-2|TRBV2|NA
CASRTDPRYTF
>TRBJ1-6|TRBV27|NA
CASSFVDMNSPLHF
>TRBJ1-2|TRBV11-2|NA
CASSSIRDPIYTF
>TRBJ2-7|TRBV25-1|NA
CASSRDGSSYEQYF
>TRBJ1-5|TRBV28|NA
CAAGVGNQPQHF
>TRBJ2-1|TRBV28|NA
CASSAIRGRYYNEQFF
>TRBJ1-4|TRBV7-6|NA
CASSLVGLDEKLFF
>TRBJ2-5|TRBV5-6|TRBD2
CASSPGLGTTLQETQYF
>TRBJ2-2|TRBV9|TRBD2
CASSVGLAGVANTGELFF
>TRBJ1-1|TRBV29-1|NA
CSVDRVGTEAFF
>TRBJ2-2|TRBV18|NA
CASSPPADTGELFF
>TRBJ2-2|TRBV9|NA
CASSVVSTGELFF
>TRBJ2-5|TRBV25-1|NA
CASSEAGYQETQYF
>TRBJ2-5|TRBV19|NA
CASSPQPRDIFYQETQYF
>TRBJ1-2|TRBV19|NA
CASSIESYYGYTF
>TRBJ2-1|TRBV11-3|NA
CASSPGADNNEQFF
>TRBJ2-3|TRBV7-8|NA
CASSHPKASATTIWTDTQYF
>TRBJ2-3|TRBV19|NA
CASKQGPTSTDTQYF
>TRBJ2-3|TRBV10-3|TRBD2
CAISSGTSGGGPTDTQYF
>TRBJ1-5|TRBV2|NA
CASGRESNQPQHF
>TRBJ1-3|TRBV5-6|NA
CASAFRFGGAGNTIYF
>TRBJ2-1|TRBV30|NA
CAHLGGYNEQFF
>TRBJ1-1|TRBV14|NA
CASSQERWPMNTEAFF
>TRBJ2-2|TRBV7-7|NA
CASSSPAGELFF
>TRBJ1-1|TRBV28|NA
CASSPLLQGKAFF
>TRBJ2-7|TRBV5-4|NA
CASRVGLGTYEQYF
>TRBJ1-5|TRBV7-9|NA
CASSLGGGNQPQHF
>TRBJ2-3|TRBV20-1|NA
CGSAGTDTQYF
>TRBJ2-1|TRBV28|NA
CASTQWTLISYNEQFF
>TRBJ2-7|TRBV7-3|TRBD2
CASSPGGVYEQYF
>TRBJ2-3|TRBV7-8|TRBD1
CASSGDRVITDTQYF
>TRBJ2-3|TRBV9|TRBD2
CASSVRSGRASPDTQYF
>TRBJ1-1|TRBV28|NA
CASSLAHEAFF
>TRBJ1-2|TRBV7-9|NA
CASSLGGPGYGYTF
>TRBJ1-1|TRBV11-3|TRBD1
CASSSGQGAEAFF
>TRBJ2-7|TRBV30|NA
CAWSDPGYEQYF
>TRBJ2-5|TRBV5-1|NA
CASSENTLGGETQYF
>TRBJ2-1|TRBV11-3|NA
CASSNPGSAYNEQFF
>TRBJ1-5|TRBV6-5|NA
CASSYSGRENQPQHF